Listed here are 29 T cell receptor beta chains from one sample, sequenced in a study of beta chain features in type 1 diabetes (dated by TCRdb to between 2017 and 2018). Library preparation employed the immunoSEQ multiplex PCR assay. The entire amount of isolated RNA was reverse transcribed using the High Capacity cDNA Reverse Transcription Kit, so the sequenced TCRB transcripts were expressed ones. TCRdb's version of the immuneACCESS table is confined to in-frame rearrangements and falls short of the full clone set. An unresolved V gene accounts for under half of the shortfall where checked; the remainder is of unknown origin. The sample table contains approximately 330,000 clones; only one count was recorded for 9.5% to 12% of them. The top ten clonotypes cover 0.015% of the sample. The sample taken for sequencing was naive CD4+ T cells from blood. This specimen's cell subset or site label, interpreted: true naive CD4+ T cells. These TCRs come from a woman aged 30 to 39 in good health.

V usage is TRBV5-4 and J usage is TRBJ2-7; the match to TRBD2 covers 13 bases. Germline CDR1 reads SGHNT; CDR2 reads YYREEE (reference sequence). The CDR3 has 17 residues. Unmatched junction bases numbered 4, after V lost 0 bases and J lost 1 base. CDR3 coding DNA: TGTGCCAGCAGCTTGGTTGGACTAGCGGGAGTATCCTACGAGCAGTACTTC. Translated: CASSLVGLAGVSYEQYF.

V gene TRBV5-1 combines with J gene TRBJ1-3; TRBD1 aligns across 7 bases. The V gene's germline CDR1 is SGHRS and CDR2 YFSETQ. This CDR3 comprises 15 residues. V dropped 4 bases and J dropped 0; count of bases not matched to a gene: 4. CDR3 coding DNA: TGCGCCAGCAGCCCGGGGACAGTCTCTGGAAACACCATATATTTT. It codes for CASSPGTVSGNTIYF.

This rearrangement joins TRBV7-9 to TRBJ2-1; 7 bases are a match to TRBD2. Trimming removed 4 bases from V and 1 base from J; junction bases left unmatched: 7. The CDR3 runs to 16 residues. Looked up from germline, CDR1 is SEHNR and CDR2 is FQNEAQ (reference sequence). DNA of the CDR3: TGTGCCAGCAGCTCCCTCTCCGGGGGGTCCTACAATGAGCAGTTCTTC. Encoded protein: CASSSLSGGSYNEQFF.

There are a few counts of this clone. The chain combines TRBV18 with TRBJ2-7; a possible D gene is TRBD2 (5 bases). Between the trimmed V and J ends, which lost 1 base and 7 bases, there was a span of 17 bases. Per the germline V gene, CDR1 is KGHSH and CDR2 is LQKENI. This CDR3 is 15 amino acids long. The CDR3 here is CASSPRLANLEEQYF. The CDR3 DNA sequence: TGTGCCAGCTCACCACGGCTAGCTAATTTGGAAGAGCAGTACTTC.

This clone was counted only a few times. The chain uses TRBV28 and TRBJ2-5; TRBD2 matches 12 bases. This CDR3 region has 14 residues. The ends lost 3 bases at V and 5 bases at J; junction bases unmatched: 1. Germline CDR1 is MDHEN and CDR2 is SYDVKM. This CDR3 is CASSFLAGGETQYF. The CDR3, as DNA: TGTGCCAGCAGTTTCCTAGCGGGAGGGGAGACCCAGTACTTC.

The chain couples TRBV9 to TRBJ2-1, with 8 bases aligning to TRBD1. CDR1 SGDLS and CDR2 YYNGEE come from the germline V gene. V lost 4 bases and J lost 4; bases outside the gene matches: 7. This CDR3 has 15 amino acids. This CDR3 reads CASSRMGQVYNEQFF. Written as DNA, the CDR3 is TGTGCCAGCAGCCGAATGGGACAGGTATACAATGAGCAGTTCTTC. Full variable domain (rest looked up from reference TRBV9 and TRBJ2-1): DSGVTQTPKHLITATGQRVTLRCSPRSGDLSVYWYQQSLDQGLQFLIQYYNGEERAKGNILERFSAQQFPDLHSELNLSSLELGDSALYFCASSRMGQVYNEQFFGPGTRLTVL.

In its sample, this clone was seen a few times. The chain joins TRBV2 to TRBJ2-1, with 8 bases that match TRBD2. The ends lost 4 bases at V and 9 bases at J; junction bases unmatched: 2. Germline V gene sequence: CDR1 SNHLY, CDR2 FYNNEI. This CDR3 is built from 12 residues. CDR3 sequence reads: CASSVAGGEQFF. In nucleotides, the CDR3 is TGTGCCAGCAGTGTTGCGGGAGGTGAGCAGTTCTTC.

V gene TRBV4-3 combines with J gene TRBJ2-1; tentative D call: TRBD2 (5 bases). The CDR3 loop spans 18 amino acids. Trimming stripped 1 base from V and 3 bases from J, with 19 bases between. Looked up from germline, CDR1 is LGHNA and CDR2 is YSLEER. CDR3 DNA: TGCGCCAGCAGCCAAGTAGGAGGAATGGATTATAGCTACAATGAGCAGTTCTTC. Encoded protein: CASSQVGGMDYSYNEQFF.

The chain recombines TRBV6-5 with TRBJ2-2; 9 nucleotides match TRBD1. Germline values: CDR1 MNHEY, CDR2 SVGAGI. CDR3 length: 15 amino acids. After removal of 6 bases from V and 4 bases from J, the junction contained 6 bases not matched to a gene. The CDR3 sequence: CASSQDRGFTGELFF. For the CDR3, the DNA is TGTGCCAGCAGCCAGGACAGGGGATTCACCGGGGAGCTGTTTTTT.

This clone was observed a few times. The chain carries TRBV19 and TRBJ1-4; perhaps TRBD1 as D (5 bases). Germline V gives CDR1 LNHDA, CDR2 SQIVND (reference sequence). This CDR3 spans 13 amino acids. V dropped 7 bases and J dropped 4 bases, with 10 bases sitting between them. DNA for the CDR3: TGTGCCAGTAATACAGGAGATAATGAAAAACTGTTTTTT. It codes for CASNTGDNEKLFF.

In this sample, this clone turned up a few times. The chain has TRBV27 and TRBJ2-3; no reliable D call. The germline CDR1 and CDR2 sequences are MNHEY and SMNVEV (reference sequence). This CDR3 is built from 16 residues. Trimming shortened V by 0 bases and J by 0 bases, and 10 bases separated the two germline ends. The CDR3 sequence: CASSLSWRLSTDTQYF. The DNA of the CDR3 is TGTGCCAGCAGTTTATCGTGGCGACTCAGCACAGATACGCAGTATTTT.

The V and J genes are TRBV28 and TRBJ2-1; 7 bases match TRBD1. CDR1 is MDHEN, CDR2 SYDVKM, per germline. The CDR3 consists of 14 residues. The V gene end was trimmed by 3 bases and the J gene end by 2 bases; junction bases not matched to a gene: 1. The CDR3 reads CASSLDRTYNEQFF. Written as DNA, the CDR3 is TGTGCCAGCAGTTTGGACAGGACCTACAATGAGCAGTTCTTC.

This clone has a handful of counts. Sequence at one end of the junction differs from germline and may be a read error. The CDR3 DNA reads TGTGCCAGTTCACCGGGTGTGACAGCTAACACTGAAGCTTTCTTT. It is translated as CASSPGVTANTEAFF. The chain uses TRBV18 and TRBJ1-1; D possibly corresponds to TRBD1 (5 bases). Per the germline V gene, CDR1 is KGHSH and CDR2 is LQKENI. CDR3 size: 15 residues.

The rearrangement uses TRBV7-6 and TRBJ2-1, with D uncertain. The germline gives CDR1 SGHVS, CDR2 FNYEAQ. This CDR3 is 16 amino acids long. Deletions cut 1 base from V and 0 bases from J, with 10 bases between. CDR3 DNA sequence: TGTGCCAGCAGCTTAGGGTACGGCGGCTCCTACAATGAGCAGTTCTTC. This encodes CASSLGYGGSYNEQFF.

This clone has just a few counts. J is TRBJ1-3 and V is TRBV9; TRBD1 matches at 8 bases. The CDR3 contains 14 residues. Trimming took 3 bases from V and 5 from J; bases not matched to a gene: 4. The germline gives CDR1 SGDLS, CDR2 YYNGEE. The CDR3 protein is CASSGRQGRNTIYF. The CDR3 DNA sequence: TGTGCCAGCAGCGGAAGACAGGGGCGAAACACCATATATTTT.

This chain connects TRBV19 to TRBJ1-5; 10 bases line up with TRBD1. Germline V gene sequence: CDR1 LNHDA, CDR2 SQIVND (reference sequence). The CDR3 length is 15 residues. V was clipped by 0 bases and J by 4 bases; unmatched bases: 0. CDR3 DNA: TGTGCCAGTAGTATAGAGGGACAGGGGAATCAGCCCCAGCATTTT. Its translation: CASSIEGQGNQPQHF.

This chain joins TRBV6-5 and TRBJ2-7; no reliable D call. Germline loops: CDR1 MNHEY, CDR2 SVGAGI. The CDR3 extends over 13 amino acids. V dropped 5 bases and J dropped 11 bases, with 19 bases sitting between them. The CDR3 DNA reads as TGTGCCAGCAGTGAATCGTTCCCCCCTAACGAGTACTTC. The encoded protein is CASSESFPPNEYF.

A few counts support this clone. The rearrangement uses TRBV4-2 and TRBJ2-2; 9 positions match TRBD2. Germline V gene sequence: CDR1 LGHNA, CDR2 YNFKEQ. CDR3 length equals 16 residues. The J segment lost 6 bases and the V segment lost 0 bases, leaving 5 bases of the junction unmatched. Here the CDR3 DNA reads TGTGCCAGCAGCCAAGATAGCGGGAGTATCGCCGGGGAGCTGTTTTTT. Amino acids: CASSQDSGSIAGELFF.

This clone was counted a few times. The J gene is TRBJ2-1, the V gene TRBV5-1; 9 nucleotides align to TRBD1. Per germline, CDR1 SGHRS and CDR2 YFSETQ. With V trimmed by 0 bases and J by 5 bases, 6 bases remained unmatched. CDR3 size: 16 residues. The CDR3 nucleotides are TGCGCCAGCAGCTTGGTCCGGGACAGGGCCGACAATGAGCAGTTCTTC. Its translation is CASSLVRDRADNEQFF.

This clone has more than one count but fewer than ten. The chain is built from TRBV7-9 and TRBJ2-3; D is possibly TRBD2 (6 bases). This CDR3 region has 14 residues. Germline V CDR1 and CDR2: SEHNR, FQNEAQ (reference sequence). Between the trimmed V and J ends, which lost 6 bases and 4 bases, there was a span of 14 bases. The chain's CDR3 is CASSFSGSADTQYF. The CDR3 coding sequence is TGTGCCAGCAGTTTCAGCGGGTCTGCAGATACGCAGTATTTT.

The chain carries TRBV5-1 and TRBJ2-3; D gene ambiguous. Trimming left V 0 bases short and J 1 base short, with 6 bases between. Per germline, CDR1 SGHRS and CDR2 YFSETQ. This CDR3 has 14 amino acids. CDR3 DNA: TGCGCCAGCAGCTTGGACAGTCGCACAGATACGCAGTATTTT. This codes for CASSLDSRTDTQYF.

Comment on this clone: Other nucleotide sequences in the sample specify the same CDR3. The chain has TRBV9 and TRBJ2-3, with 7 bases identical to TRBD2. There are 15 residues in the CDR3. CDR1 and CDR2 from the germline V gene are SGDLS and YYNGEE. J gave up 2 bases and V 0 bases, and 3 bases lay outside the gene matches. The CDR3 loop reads CASSVGLADTDTQYF. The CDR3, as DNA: TGTGCCAGCAGCGTAGGTCTAGCGGACACAGATACGCAGTATTTT.

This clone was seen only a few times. In nucleotides, the CDR3 is TGTGCCAGCAGTCAGACAGGGAGTTATGGCTACACCTTC. Translated, it gives CASSQTGSYGYTF. The V call is TRBV25-1, the J call TRBJ1-2; 7 bases match TRBD1. CDR1 is MGHDK, CDR2 SYGVNS, per germline. J gave up 5 bases and V 5 bases, and 5 bases lay outside the gene matches. The length of the CDR3 is 13 residues.

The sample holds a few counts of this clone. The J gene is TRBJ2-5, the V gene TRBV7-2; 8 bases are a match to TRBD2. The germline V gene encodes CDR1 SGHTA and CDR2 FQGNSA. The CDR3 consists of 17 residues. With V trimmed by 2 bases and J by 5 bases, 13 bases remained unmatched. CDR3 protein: CASSLFSSGGLRETQYF. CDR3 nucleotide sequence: TGTGCCAGCAGCTTATTCTCATCGGGAGGGCTCAGGGAGACCCAGTACTTC.

Here the CDR3 DNA reads TGTGCCAGCAGTTTAACCCTACTAGCCGGACAGGGGTTTGGCTACACCTTC. This sequence encodes CASSLTLLAGQGFGYTF. The chain couples TRBV28 to TRBJ1-2; 9 bases fit TRBD1. The CDR3 contains 17 residues. Germline V gene lookup returns CDR1 MDHEN and CDR2 SYDVKM. The junction had 14 bases not matched to a gene; V was cut back by 2 bases and J by 7 bases.

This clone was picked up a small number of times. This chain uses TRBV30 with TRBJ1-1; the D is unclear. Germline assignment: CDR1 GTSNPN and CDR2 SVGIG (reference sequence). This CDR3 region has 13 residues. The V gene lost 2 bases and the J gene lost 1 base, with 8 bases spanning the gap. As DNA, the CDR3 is TGTGCCTGGAGTCAGAGGCCGAACACTGAAGCTTTCTTT. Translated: CAWSQRPNTEAFF.

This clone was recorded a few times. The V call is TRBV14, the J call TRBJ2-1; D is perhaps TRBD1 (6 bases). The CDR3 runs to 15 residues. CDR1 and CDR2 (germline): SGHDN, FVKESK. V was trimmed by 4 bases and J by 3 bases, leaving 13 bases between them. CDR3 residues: CASSLGGGSYNEQFF. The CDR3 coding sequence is TGTGCCAGCAGCCTGGGTGGGGGCAGCTACAATGAGCAGTTCTTC.

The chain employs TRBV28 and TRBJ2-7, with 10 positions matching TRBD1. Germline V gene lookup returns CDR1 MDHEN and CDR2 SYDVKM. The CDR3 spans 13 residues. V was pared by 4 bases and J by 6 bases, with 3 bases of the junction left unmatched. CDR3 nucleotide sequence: TGTGCCAGCAGTTGGGACAGGGGCAGCGAGCAGTACTTC. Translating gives CASSWDRGSEQYF.

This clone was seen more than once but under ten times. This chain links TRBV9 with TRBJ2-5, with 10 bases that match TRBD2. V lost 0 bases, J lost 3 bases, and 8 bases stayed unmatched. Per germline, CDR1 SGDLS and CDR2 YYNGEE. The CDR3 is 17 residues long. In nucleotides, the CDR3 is TGTGCCAGCAGCGTAGGGGCTAGCGGGAGAAACGAAGAGACCCAGTACTTC. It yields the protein CASSVGASGRNEETQYF. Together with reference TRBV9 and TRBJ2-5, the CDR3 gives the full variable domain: DSGVTQTPKHLITATGQRVTLRCSPRSGDLSVYWYQQSLDQGLQFLIQYYNGEERAKGNILERFSAQQFPDLHSELNLSSLELGDSALYFCASSVGASGRNEETQYFGPGTRLLVL.